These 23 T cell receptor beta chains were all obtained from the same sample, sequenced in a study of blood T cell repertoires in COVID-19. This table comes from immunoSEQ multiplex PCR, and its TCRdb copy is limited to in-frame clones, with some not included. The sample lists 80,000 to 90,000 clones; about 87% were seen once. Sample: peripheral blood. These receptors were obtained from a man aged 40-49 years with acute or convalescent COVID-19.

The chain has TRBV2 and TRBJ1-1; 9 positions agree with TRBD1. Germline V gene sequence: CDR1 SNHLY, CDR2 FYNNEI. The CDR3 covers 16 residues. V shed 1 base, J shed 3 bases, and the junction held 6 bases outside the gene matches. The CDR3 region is CASSEVLQGADTEAFF. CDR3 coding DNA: TGTGCCAGCAGTGAAGTGTTACAGGGGGCTGACACTGAAGCTTTCTTT. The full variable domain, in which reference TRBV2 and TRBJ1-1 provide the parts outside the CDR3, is EPEVTQTPSHQVTQMGQEVILRCVPISNHLYFYWYRQILGQKVEFLVSFYNNEISEKSEIFDDQFSVERPDGSNFTLKIRSTKLEDSAMYFCASSEVLQGADTEAFFGQGTRLTVV.

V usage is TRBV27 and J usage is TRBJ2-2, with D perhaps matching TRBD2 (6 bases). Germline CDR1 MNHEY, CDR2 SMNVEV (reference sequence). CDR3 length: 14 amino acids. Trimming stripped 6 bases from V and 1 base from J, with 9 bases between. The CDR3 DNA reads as TGTGCCAGCAGCCGGGACTTGAACACCGGGGAGCTGTTTTTT. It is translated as CASSRDLNTGELFF.

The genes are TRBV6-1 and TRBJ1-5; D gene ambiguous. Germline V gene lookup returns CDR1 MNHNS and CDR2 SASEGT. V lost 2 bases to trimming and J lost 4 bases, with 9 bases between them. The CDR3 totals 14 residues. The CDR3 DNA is TGTGCCAGCAGTGAAATGTCCGGGAATCAGCCCCAGCATTTT. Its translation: CASSEMSGNQPQHF.

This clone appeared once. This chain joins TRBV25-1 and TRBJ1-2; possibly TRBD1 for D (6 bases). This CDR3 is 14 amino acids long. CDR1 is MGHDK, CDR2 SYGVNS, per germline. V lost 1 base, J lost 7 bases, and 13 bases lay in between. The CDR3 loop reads CASSEWAAGAGYTF. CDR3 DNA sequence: TGTGCCAGCAGTGAATGGGCTGCGGGGGCTGGCTACACCTTC.

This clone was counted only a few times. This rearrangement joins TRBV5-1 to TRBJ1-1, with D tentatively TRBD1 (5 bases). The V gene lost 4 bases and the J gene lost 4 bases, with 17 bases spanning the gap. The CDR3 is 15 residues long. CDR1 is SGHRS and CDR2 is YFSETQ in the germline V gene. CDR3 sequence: CASSPYEGRTTEAFF. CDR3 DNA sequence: TGCGCCAGCAGCCCCTACGAGGGGAGGACCACTGAAGCTTTCTTT.

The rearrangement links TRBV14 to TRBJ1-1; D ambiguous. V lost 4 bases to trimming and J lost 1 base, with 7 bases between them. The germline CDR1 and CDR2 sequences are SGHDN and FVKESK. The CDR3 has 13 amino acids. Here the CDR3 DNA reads TGTGCCAGCAGCCCCTGGAGGAACACTGAAGCTTTCTTT. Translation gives CASSPWRNTEAFF.

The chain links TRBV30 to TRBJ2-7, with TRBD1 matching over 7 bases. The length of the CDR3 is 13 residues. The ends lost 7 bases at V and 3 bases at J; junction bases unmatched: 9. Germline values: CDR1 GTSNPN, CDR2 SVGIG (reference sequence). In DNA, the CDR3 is TGTGCCTCCCCCGGCGACAGGGACTACGAGCAGTACTTC. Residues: CASPGDRDYEQYF.

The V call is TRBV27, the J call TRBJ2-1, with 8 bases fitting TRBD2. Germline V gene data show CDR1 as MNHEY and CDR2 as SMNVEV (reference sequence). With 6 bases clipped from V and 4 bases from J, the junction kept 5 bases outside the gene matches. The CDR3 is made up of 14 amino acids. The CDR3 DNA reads TGTGCCAGCAGCCGCCCTAGCGGGTACAATGAGCAGTTCTTC. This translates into CASSRPSGYNEQFF.

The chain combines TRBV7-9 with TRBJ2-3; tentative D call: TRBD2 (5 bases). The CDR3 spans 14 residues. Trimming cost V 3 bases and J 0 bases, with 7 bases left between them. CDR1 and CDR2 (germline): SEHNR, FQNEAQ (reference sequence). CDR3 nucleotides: TGTGCCAGCAGCTTTCCGGGAAGCACAGATACGCAGTATTTT. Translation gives CASSFPGSTDTQYF.

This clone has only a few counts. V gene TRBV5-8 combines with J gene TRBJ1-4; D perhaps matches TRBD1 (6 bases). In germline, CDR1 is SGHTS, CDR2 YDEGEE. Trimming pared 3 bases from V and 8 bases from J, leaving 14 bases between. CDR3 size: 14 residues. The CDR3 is CASSSQTGSEKLFF. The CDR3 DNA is TGTGCCAGCAGCTCGCAAACAGGGAGCGAAAAACTGTTTTTT.

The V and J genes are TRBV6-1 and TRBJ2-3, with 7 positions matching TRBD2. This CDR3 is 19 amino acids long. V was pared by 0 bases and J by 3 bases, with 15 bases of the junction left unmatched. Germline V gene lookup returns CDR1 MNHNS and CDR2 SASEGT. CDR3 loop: CASSEALGRGVKGTDTQYF. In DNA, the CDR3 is TGTGCCAGCAGTGAAGCGCTGGGGAGGGGCGTAAAAGGAACAGATACGCAGTATTTT.

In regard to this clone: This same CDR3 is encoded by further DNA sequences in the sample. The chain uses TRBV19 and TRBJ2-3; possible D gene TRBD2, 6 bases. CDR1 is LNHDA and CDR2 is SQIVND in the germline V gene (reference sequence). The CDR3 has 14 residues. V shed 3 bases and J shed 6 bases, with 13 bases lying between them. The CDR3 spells CASSIVAGRDTQYF. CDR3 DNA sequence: TGTGCCAGTAGTATCGTGGCAGGGAGGGATACGCAGTATTTT.

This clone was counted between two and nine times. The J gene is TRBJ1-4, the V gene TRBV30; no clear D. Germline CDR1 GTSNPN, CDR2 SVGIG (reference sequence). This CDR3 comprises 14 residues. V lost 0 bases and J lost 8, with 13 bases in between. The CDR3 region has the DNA TGTGCCTGGAGTGTAAGAGGGTTAGGAGAAAAACTGTTTTTT. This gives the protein CAWSVRGLGEKLFF.

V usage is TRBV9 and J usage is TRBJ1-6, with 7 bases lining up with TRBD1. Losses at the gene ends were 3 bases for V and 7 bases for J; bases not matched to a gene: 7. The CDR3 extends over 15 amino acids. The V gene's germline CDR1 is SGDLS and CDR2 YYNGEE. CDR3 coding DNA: TGTGCCAGCAGCGAATCCGGGACAGAGAATTCACCCCTCCACTTT. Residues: CASSESGTENSPLHF.

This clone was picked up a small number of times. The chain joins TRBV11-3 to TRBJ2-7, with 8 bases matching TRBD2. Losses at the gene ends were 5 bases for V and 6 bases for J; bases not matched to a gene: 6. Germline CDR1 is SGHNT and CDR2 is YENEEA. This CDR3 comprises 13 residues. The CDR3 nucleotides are TGTGCCAGCAGCCAGGCAGCGGGGGCCGAGCAGTACTTC. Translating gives CASSQAAGAEQYF.

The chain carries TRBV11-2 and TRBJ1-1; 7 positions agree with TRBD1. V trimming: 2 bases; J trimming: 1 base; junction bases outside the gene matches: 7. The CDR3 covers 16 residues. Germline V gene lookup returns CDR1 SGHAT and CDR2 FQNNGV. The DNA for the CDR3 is TGTGCCAGCAGCTTATCGTGGACAGGAGCGAACACTGAAGCTTTCTTT. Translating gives CASSLSWTGANTEAFF.

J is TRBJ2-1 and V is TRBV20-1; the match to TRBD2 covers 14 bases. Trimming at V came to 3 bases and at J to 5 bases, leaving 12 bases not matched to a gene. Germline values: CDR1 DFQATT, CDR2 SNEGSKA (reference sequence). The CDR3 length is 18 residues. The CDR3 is CSASNPNAGLAGDNEQFF. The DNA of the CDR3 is TGCAGTGCTAGTAATCCGAATGCGGGACTAGCGGGAGACAATGAGCAGTTCTTC.

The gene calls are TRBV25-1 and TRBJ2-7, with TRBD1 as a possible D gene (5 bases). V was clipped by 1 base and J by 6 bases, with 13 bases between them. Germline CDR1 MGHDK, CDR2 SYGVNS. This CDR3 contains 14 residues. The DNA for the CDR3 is TGTGCCAGCAGTGAATTTGGCATAAGGGGCGAGCAGTACTTC. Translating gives CASSEFGIRGEQYF.

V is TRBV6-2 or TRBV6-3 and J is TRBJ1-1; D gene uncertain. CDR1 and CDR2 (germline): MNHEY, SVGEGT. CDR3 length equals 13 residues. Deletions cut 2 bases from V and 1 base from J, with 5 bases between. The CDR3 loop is CASSYNWNTEAFF. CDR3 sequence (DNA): TGTGCCAGCAGTTACAACTGGAACACTGAAGCTTTCTTT.

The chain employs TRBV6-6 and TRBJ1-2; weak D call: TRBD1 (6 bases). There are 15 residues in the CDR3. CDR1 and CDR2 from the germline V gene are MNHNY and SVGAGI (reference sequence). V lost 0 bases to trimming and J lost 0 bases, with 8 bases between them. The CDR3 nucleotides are TGTGCCAGCAGTTACTCCGGGACAACTAACTATGGCTACACCTTC. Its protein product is CASSYSGTTNYGYTF.

The CDR3 DNA reads TGTGCCAGCAGTGATTATGGTCGCAGGGGAACTAATGAAAAACTGTTTTTT. Translating gives CASSDYGRRGTNEKLFF. The chain links TRBV25-1 to TRBJ1-4, with D perhaps matching TRBD1 (6 bases). The CDR3 sequence is 17 residues long. The V gene's germline CDR1 is MGHDK and CDR2 SYGVNS. Trimming stripped 3 bases from V and 1 base from J, with 15 bases between.

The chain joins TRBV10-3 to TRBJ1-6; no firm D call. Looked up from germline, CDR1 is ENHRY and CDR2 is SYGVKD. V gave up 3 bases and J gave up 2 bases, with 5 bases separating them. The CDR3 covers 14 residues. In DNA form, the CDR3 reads TGTGCCATCAGTGAAACAGCCTATAATTCACCCCTCCACTTT. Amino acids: CAISETAYNSPLHF.

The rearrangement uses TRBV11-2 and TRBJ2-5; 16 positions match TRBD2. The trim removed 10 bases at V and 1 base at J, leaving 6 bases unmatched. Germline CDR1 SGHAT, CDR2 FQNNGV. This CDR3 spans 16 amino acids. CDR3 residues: CAIGTSGGAFQETQYF. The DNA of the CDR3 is TGTGCCATCGGGACTAGCGGGGGGGCGTTCCAAGAGACCCAGTACTTC.